This TCR beta chain was captured by sequencing in a study of cytomegalovirus exposure and HLA in healthy donors. With 2 bases clipped from V and 5 bases from J, the junction kept 5 bases outside the gene matches. This CDR3 has 15 amino acids. The V gene's germline CDR1 is LGHNA and CDR2 YNFKEQ. In the PCR, 60 Vbeta and 13 Jbeta primers were used. The repertoire was sequenced with immunoSEQ multiplex PCR; TCRdb's copy has only in-frame clones and lacks some. The sample yields over 70,000 clones, around 82% seen once. The chain recombines TRBV4-2 with TRBJ2-1, with 8 bases fitting TRBD2. The sequenced sample was PBMCs. The clonotype was recovered from a man aged 18-30 years in good health and CMV-seronegative. CDR3 region: CASSQQLREDNEQFF. In DNA, the CDR3 is TGTGCCAGCAGCCAACAATTGCGGGAGGACAATGAGCAGTTCTTC.